Sequencing of this T cell receptor beta chain was carried out in a study of shared clonotypes between healthy human individuals. Here immunoSEQ multiplex PCR was the method, and the copy in TCRdb shows in-frame clones only, minus some. The sample has nearly 750,000 clones, roughly 72% seen once. The CDR3 is 14 residues long. Germline V gene lookup returns CDR1 GTSNPN and CDR2 SVGIG (reference sequence). Deletions cut 3 bases from V and 0 bases from J, with 9 bases between. The chain is built from TRBV30 and TRBJ1-5; D unresolved. Specimen: memory CD4+ T cells sorted from blood. Noted subset: CD45RA-negative fraction. The TCR was taken from a woman aged 30 to 39 in good health. CDR3 loop: CAWSRAHSNQPQHF. In DNA, the CDR3 is TGTGCCTGGAGCCGCGCCCATAGCAATCAGCCCCAGCATTTT.